This TCR beta chain emerged from a study of blood T cell repertoires in COVID-19. The CDR3 runs 10 residues. V was cut by 2 bases and J by 13 bases, with 8 bases left in between. Germline CDR1 reads MNHNS; CDR2 reads SASEGT. Libraries were prepared by immunoSEQ multiplex PCR; TCRdb keeps only in-frame clonotypes and omits some of them. This table holds roughly 240,000 clones, 83% found once. V and J are TRBV6-1 and TRBJ1-2; D gene uncertain. The sequenced material came from PBMCs or T cells enriched from blood (not recorded which). This TCR was recovered from a woman in her thirties or forties who had been exposed to COVID-19. The CDR3 bases are TGTGCCAGCAGTGAACAGGATATCACCTTC. Translated: CASSEQDITF.